The sequence of this TCR beta chain was determined in a study of T cells after posttransplantation cyclophosphamide. The naive gate required viable CD3+CD4+ or CD3+CD8+ cells with CCR7+CD45RA+CD45RO-CD95-CD27+CD28+ phenotype. Sequenced by immunoSEQ multiplex PCR; TCRdb stores in-frame clones only, minus some. The sample yields some 30,000 clones, roughly nine tenths seen once. Germline V gives CDR1 MNHEY, CDR2 SMNVEV (reference sequence). The CDR3 sequence is 15 residues long. Trimming took 6 bases from V and 7 from J, leaving 16 bases between them. What was sequenced was naive CD4+ T cells sorted from blood. The receptor comes from a young man in good health and a related stem cell transplant donor. The V gene is TRBV27, the J gene TRBJ1-6; D is perhaps TRBD1 (6 bases). The CDR3 DNA is TGTGCCAGCAGACAACAGGGAATGGGGAATTCACCCCTCCACTTT. This gives the protein CASRQQGMGNSPLHF.